This TCR beta chain is from a study of CD8 T cells in ankylosing spondylitis. Whole-study results and caveats: Characteristic, it appeared, of ankylosing spondylitis blood was a TCR beta motif of eight highly homologous variants.

Concerning this clonotype: Its antigen is currently unknown.

This CDR3 is built from 20 residues. V gave up 1 base and J gave up 6 bases; unmatched junction bases: 24. Germline assignment: CDR1 DFQATT and CDR2 SNEGSKA (reference sequence). TCRdb used MiXCR to reprocess the 5' RACE reads, holding one entry per CDR3 protein. The sample shows about 500,000 distinct CDR3 sequences, approximately 5% of them seen only once. This receptor was taken from a male donor with ankylosing spondylitis. V gene TRBV20-1 combines with J gene TRBJ2-7; TRBD2 aligns across 10 bases. Material for sequencing was blood, either unsorted or a sorted T cell fraction (not recorded which). The CDR3, as DNA: TGCAGTGCTAGAGGTACCACGACAGGGTCTACCGGGACTAGCGACTTCGAGCAGTACTTC. Its protein product is CSARGTTTGSTGTSDFEQYF.